A selection of T cell receptor beta chains follows, all from one sample in a study of T cell responses to AZD1222 COVID-19 vaccine. TCRdb's table, derived via immunoSEQ multiplex PCR, lists solely in-frame clones and lacks some. The sample lists 90,000 to 120,000 clones; roughly 87% were seen once. Sequencing was performed on peripheral blood, taken on day 0 of AZD1222 vaccination. The receptors come from an adult in good health. The CDR3 runs from the conserved cysteine through the conserved F or W. The D gene is left open where the match is weak. Rows give clone size only sometimes, using once, few, many, or a class for an expanded clone.

D gene	J gene	clone size	V gene	CDR3 DNA	CDR3 protein
NA	TRBJ2-7	once	TRBV7-2	TGTGCCAGCAGCAGAGTCGGGACGACCTACGAGCAGTACTTC	CASSRVGTTYEQYF
TRBD1	TRBJ2-5	NA	TRBV7-2	TGTGCCAGCAGCTTGGACAGGGTCGAGACCCAGTACTTC	CASSLDRVETQYF
TRBD1	TRBJ2-7	NA	TRBV5-1	TGCGCCAGCAGTTCGGGGACAGGGCTCTACGAGCAGTACTTC	CASSSGTGLYEQYF
NA	TRBJ2-5	NA	TRBV12-5	TGTGCTAGTGGTTTGGGACCCATTTTCAGAGGGTTGGAAGAGACCCAGTACTTC	CASGLGPIFRGLEETQYF
TRBD2	TRBJ2-7	NA	TRBV7-2	TGTGCCAGCAGCATCGGGACTAGCGGGAGGTGGGCCTACGAGCAGTACTTC	CASSIGTSGRWAYEQYF
TRBD2	TRBJ2-7	NA	TRBV11-2	TGTGCCAGCAGCCCAGGACTAGCTGCTTACGAGCAGTACTTC	CASSPGLAAYEQYF
NA	TRBJ1-1	once	TRBV7-2	TGTGCCAGCAGCTTACAACCAGCCCCGAACACTGAAGCTTTCTTT	CASSLQPAPNTEAFF
NA	TRBJ2-7	once	TRBV15	TGTGCCACCAGCAGAGGTGGTCCCCGTTACGAGCAGTACTTC	CATSRGGPRYEQYF
TRBD2	TRBJ2-3	NA	TRBV5-4	TGTGCCAGCAGCCGACCCGCCGCCGGACTAGCGGGGTTAGATACGCAGTATTTT	CASSRPAAGLAGLDTQYF
NA	TRBJ2-4	NA	TRBV6-5	TGTGCCAGCAGGGGGGGCTGGGCGAACATTCAGTACTTC	CASRGGWANIQYF
TRBD1	TRBJ2-7	NA	TRBV5-1	TGCGCCAGCAGCTCGGACAGGTCATGGCTCTCCTACGAGCAGTACTTC	CASSSDRSWLSYEQYF
NA	TRBJ1-5	NA	TRBV18	TGTGCCAGCTCCAAGGATAGCAATCAGCCCCAGCATTTT	CASSKDSNQPQHF
TRBD1	TRBJ1-1	NA	TRBV5-1	TGCGCCAGCAGCTTTGACAGGGGGACTGAAGCTTTCTTT	CASSFDRGTEAFF
TRBD2	TRBJ2-3	NA	TRBV5-1	TGCGCCAGCAGCTTGGCTCTTAGCGGGGGGATCACAGATACGCAGTATTTT	CASSLALSGGITDTQYF
NA	TRBJ2-7	NA	TRBV19	TGTGCCACCGTAAGTCCCTCATGGCAGCAGTACTTC	CATVSPSWQQYF
NA	TRBJ2-1	NA	TRBV30	TGTGCCTGGAGTGGTAGCAGGACCCACTTAAGTTCGAATGAGCAGTTCTTC	CAWSGSRTHLSSNEQFF
NA	TRBJ2-5	NA	TRBV24-1	TGTGCCACCAGTGACGGCCTTATGACGGAGACCCAGTACTTC	CATSDGLMTETQYF
NA	TRBJ1-6	NA	TRBV28	TGTGCCAGCAGTTTATCTTCGGCAGGGTCAAATTCACCCCTCCACTTT	CASSLSSAGSNSPLHF
NA	TRBJ1-4	NA	TRBV6-1	TGTGCCAGCAGTGATGGCGGGGAAAAACTGTTTTTT	CASSDGGEKLFF
TRBD1	TRBJ1-6	once	TRBV27	TGTGCCAGCAGTTTATGGACAGGGAGCAATTCACCCCTCCACTTT	CASSLWTGSNSPLHF
NA	TRBJ2-5	NA	TRBV6-5	TGTGCCAGCAGTTCCTACGAAGAGACCCAGTACTTC	CASSSYEETQYF
TRBD1	TRBJ1-4	NA	TRBV18	TGTGCCAGCTCACCACCGGGGACAGGGAATGAAAAACTGTTTTTT	CASSPPGTGNEKLFF
NA	TRBJ2-7	NA	TRBV27	TGTGCCAGCGGATTTCGGGGGTCAATCGAGCAGTACTTC	CASGFRGSIEQYF
NA	TRBJ1-4	few	TRBV28	TGTGCCAGCAGGTCCCAAGTAGTGTCTAATGAAAAACTGTTTTTT	CASRSQVVSNEKLFF
NA	TRBJ1-6	NA	TRBV4-3	TGCGCCAGCAGCCCCCGGGAGGGGTCCTATAATTCACCCCTCCACTTT	CASSPREGSYNSPLHF
NA	TRBJ1-6	NA	TRBV25-1	TGTGCCAGCAGTCCCCTCGGCAATAATTCACCCCTCCACTTT	CASSPLGNNSPLHF
NA	TRBJ2-1	NA	TRBV24-1	TGTGCCACCAGCGCGTCTCCGGGACAAAGTTACAATGAGCAGTTCTTC	CATSASPGQSYNEQFF
NA	TRBJ1-1	NA	TRBV19	TGTGCCAGTAGTATTTACGGCAGGGCGGACACTGAAGCTTTCTTT	CASSIYGRADTEAFF
NA	TRBJ2-3	NA	TRBV19	TGTGCCAGTAGTAGCCCTTGGGGTCTTACGGAAGATACGCAGTATTTT	CASSSPWGLTEDTQYF
NA	TRBJ1-6	NA	TRBV18	TGTGCCAGCTCACCATTTGAGGGGGGCGAAAATTCACCCCTCCACTTT	CASSPFEGGENSPLHF
NA	TRBJ1-4	NA	TRBV5-4	TGTGCCAGCAGCCGGGAGCCTCCCAATGAAAAACTGTTTTTT	CASSREPPNEKLFF
TRBD1	TRBJ1-1	NA	TRBV10-3	TGTGCCATCAGTCGGACAGGGAAAGCTTTCTTT	CAISRTGKAFF
TRBD1	TRBJ2-1	NA	TRBV18	TGTGCCAGCTCACGACCGGGACAGAGCTACAATGAGCAGTTCTTC	CASSRPGQSYNEQFF
NA	TRBJ1-5	NA	TRBV11-2	TGTGCCAGCAGCTTAGTCGGGCAAAATCAGCCCCAGCATTTT	CASSLVGQNQPQHF
NA	TRBJ1-2	few	TRBV4-3	TGCGCCAGCAGCCAAGATCTTAACAGCAACTATGGCTACACCTTC	CASSQDLNSNYGYTF
TRBD1	TRBJ2-7	few	TRBV5-6	TGTGCCAGCAGACCCCCGGGACAGGGCCCCTACGAGCAGTACTTC	CASRPPGQGPYEQYF
NA	TRBJ2-2	NA	TRBV19	TGTGCCAGTAGTAGAGGCGGGGAGCTGTTTTTT	CASSRGGELFF
NA	TRBJ2-4	NA	TRBV27	TGTGCCAGCAGCGTCCACCAAGTAGCGGCCCCTGGGAACATTCAGTACTTC	CASSVHQVAAPGNIQYF
NA	TRBJ2-7	NA	TRBV28	TGTGCCAGCAGTTTCGGACCCGTAGCCTACGAGCAGTACTTC	CASSFGPVAYEQYF
NA	TRBJ2-5	NA	TRBV19	TGTGCCAGTAGTAAGTCCCCTGGCCCCCAAGAGACCCAGTACTTC	CASSKSPGPQETQYF
NA	TRBJ1-4	NA	TRBV6-2/TRBV6-3	TGTGCCAGCAGCCCTGGACGTAAAAGGGATGAAAAACTGTTTTTT	CASSPGRKRDEKLFF
TRBD1	TRBJ1-2	NA	TRBV10-3	TGTGCCATCACCCCCACACAGGGGGCAAGAGGGGACTATGGCTACACCTTC	CAITPTQGARGDYGYTF
NA	TRBJ1-5	NA	TRBV6-6	TGTGCCAGCAGTTACTCGTCAGCCGGACATCAGCCCCAGCATTTT	CASSYSSAGHQPQHF
TRBD1	TRBJ1-6	NA	TRBV18	TGTGCCAGCTCACCATATCAGGGGACAGAAGCTAATTCACCCCTCCACTTT	CASSPYQGTEANSPLHF
NA	TRBJ2-7	NA	TRBV30	TGTGCCTGGAGTCGAAGGATGGGTTTGTGGGGAAATGACTACGAGCAGTACTTC	CAWSRRMGLWGNDYEQYF
TRBD2	TRBJ2-5	NA	TRBV7-2	TGTGCCAGCAGCTCGGGACTAACCAAAGAGACCCAGTACTTC	CASSSGLTKETQYF
NA	TRBJ1-2	NA	TRBV29-1	TGCAGCGTTCCCTCCCGGATCTATGGCTACACCTTC	CSVPSRIYGYTF
TRBD1	TRBJ1-1	NA	TRBV6-2/TRBV6-3	TGTGCCAGCAGCCTACAGGGGATGAACACTGAAGCTTTCTTT	CASSLQGMNTEAFF